This T cell receptor beta chain was found in a study of T cell repertoires in cytomegalovirus infection. Study-level results: HLA-C-restricted TCR beta clonotypes specific for CMV led the ex vivo response.

In regard to this clonotype: What it binds is not known.

TCRdb redid the calling of the reads with MiXCR, one entry per CDR3 protein. Among hundreds of thousands of distinct CDR3 sequences, more than 25% were seen once, and the ten largest hold 11% to 15%. CDR1 and CDR2 from the germline V gene are MNHNS and SASEGT. V shed 2 bases and J 2 bases; nucleotides not matched to a gene: 4. The CDR3 is 15 residues long. The chain uses TRBV6-1 and TRBJ1-2; 8 bases align to TRBD1. The sequences come from cultured CD8+ T cells from PBMCs, collected from culture after CMV antigen stimulation. The clonotype was recovered from a human donor in good health (CMV status not recorded). Some clones in this sample may be carry-over from other donors' samples. CDR3 sequence reads: CASSETRTGNYGYTF. The DNA for the CDR3 is TGTGCCAGCAGTGAAACGCGGACAGGGAACTATGGCTACACCTTC.